Reported below is one TCR beta chain. The V and J ends lost 8 bases and 4 bases, in that order; junction bases with no gene match: 13. The CDR3 contains 15 residues. Looked up from germline, CDR1 is MNHEY and CDR2 is SVGEGT. This sample was included in a study of human T cells and chemical hapten exposure. Using its own MiXCR run on the RACE reads, TCRdb lists one record per CDR3 protein. Seen here are 95,000 to 150,000 distinct CDR3 sequences, about 13% observed once, and the top ten hold approximately 0.89%. Specified time point: patch test 1, 2 weeks after DPC sensitization. Described treatment: therapeutic diphenylcyclopropenone sensitization with weekly scalp DPC.

The TCR was taken from a man between 18 and 35 years old with alopecia areata. Some clones in this sample may be carry-over from other donors' samples. The rearrangement links TRBV6-2 or TRBV6-3 to TRBJ2-7, with TRBD1 matching 8 bases. The input for sequencing was whole blood, taken in connection with sensitization to the hapten diphenylcyclopropenone (DPC). This chain's CDR3 is CASGHRDRWAYEQYF. The CDR3 DNA reads as TGTGCCAGCGGGCATCGGGACAGGTGGGCTTACGAGCAGTACTTC.